These 14 T cell receptor beta chains share one sample of origin, sequenced in a study of blood T cells in healthy people across ages. The authors ran a second PCR of roughly 6 to 11 cycles using a sample-barcoded 5' primer and a J-beta primer mix. TCRdb itself ran the 5' RACE reads through MiXCR, one entry per CDR3 protein. The sample consists of roughly 1.7 million distinct CDR3 sequences, roughly 32% of them appearing once. The sample consisted of blood. These receptor sequences come from a woman under 40 in good health.

The V call is TRBV3-1, the J call TRBJ1-5, with 8 bases identical to TRBD1. V gave up 0 bases and J gave up 11 bases; unmatched junction bases: 3. Germline V lookup: CDR1 LGHDT, CDR2 YNNKEL (reference sequence). This CDR3 comprises 13 residues. CDR3 DNA sequence: TGTGCCAGCAGCCAAGACCTGGACAGGGCCCAGCATTTT. Its protein is CASSQDLDRAQHF.

The rearrangement uses TRBV7-2 and TRBJ2-1, with D unresolved. V was trimmed by 5 bases and J by 6 bases, leaving 5 bases between them. Germline CDR1 reads SGHTA; CDR2 reads FQGNSA. This CDR3 region has 11 residues. The CDR3 protein is CASSPVNEQFF. DNA of the CDR3: TGTGCCAGCAGCCCTGTCAATGAGCAGTTCTTC.

This clonotype was detected ten times or more. The chain uses TRBV29-1 and TRBJ2-5; D may be TRBD2 (5 bases). The CDR3 contains 11 residues. Trimming left V 4 bases short and J 5 bases short, with 8 bases between. CDR1 and CDR2 from the germline V gene are SQVTM and ANQGSEA. The CDR3 loop reads CSVGTLETQYF. The CDR3, as DNA: TGCAGCGTTGGGACTCTGGAGACCCAGTACTTC. The variable domain in full, completed from reference TRBV29-1 and TRBJ2-5, reads SAVISQKPSRDICQRGTSLTIQCQVDSQVTMMFWYRQQPGQSLTLIATANQGSEATYESGFVIDKFPISRPNLTFSTLTVSNMSPEDSSIYLCSVGTLETQYFGPGTRLLVL.

The sample holds a few counts of this clonotype. This chain joins TRBV12-3 or TRBV12-4 and TRBJ1-5; D call uncertain. Trimming took 2 bases from V and 0 from J, leaving 8 bases between them. This CDR3 is 15 amino acids long. The CDR3, as DNA: TGTGCCAGCAGTTTAAGTCAGATTAGCAATCAGCCCCAGCATTTT. Protein sequence: CASSLSQISNQPQHF.

This clonotype was found many times. One end of the junction does not line up with germline, which may come from a read error. The genes are TRBV27 and TRBJ2-3; 7 bases are a match to TRBD2. There are 13 residues in the CDR3. Looked up from germline, CDR1 is MNHEY and CDR2 is SMNVEV (reference sequence). The CDR3 bases are TGCGCCAGCAGCTTGTCTAGCGGAAATACGCAGTATTTT. Amino acids: CASSLSSGNTQYF.

This chain uses TRBV14 with TRBJ2-7; 8 nucleotides align to TRBD2. The CDR3 consists of 15 residues. V was clipped by 2 bases and J by 1 base; unmatched bases: 4. The germline gives CDR1 SGHDN, CDR2 FVKESK. CDR3 sequence reads: CASSQWSGGSYEQYF. CDR3 in DNA: TGTGCCAGCAGCCAATGGTCGGGAGGGTCCTACGAGCAGTACTTC.

As to this clonotype: With a much larger clone just one base away, this may be a read error. The CDR3 DNA reads as TGTGTCAGCAGCTCCCCGAGAGACTCGCAGTTCTTC. Amino acids: CVSSSPRDSQFF. The V gene is TRBV9, the J gene TRBJ2-1; no clear D. This CDR3 comprises 12 residues. The germline V gene has CDR1 SGDLS and CDR2 YYNGEE.

The gene calls are TRBV6-6 and TRBJ2-5; 8 nucleotides agree with TRBD2. The assigned J gene may be wrong: the sequence end matches TRBJ2-7 better. The CDR3 runs to 15 residues. Germline CDR1 MNHNY, CDR2 SVGAGI (reference sequence). CDR3 nucleotides: TGTGCCAGCAGTCCTCGACTAGCGATTAACTACGAGCAGTACTTC. Translating it yields CASSPRLAINYEQYF.

The CDR3 DNA follows: TGTGCCAGCACCGAGGAGGGAGCTGAAGCTTTCTTT. Translating it yields CASTEEGAEAFF. The rearrangement links TRBV12-3 or TRBV12-4 to TRBJ1-1; D gene ambiguous. V was shortened by 7 bases and J by 6 bases, with 12 bases between the two germline ends. CDR3 length: 12 residues.

The chain links TRBV10-3 to TRBJ2-1; D remains unclear. Germline CDR1 and CDR2: ENHRY and SYGVKD. Trimming took off 0 bases at V and 8 bases at J, with 8 bases between the two ends. The CDR3 contains 13 residues. The CDR3 loop reads CAISESTFDEQFF. CDR3 nucleotides: TGTGCCATCAGTGAGTCGACATTCGATGAGCAGTTCTTC.

The genes are TRBV5-1 and TRBJ2-1, with D possibly matching TRBD1 (6 bases). Germline lookup yields CDR1 SGHRS and CDR2 YFSETQ. Between the trimmed V and J ends, which lost 0 bases and 15 bases, there was a span of 19 bases. This CDR3 has 14 residues. The CDR3 sequence: CASSLGGPTGLGFF. CDR3 sequence (DNA): TGCGCCAGCAGCTTGGGGGGGCCCACAGGGTTGGGGTTCTTC.

This clonotype was seen more than once but under ten times. V usage is TRBV7-3 and J usage is TRBJ2-1; 7 nucleotides line up with TRBD2. With 2 bases clipped from V and 4 bases from J, the junction kept 11 bases outside the gene matches. Germline V gene lookup returns CDR1 SGHTA and CDR2 FQGTGA. The CDR3 contains 17 residues. This CDR3 is CASSLGGGWDGYNEQFF. CDR3 sequence (DNA): TGTGCCAGCAGCTTAGGGGGGGGATGGGACGGGTACAATGAGCAGTTCTTC.

The gene calls are TRBV27 and TRBJ2-1; 10 bases align to TRBD2. The CDR3 is 19 residues long. CDR1 is MNHEY, CDR2 SMNVEV, per germline (reference sequence). V dropped 10 bases and J dropped 0; count of bases not matched to a gene: 18. This CDR3 is CANLDSSTSGVSSYNEQFF. Written as DNA, the CDR3 is TGTGCCAACTTGGATTCAAGTACTAGCGGGGTGAGCTCCTACAATGAGCAGTTCTTC.

This clonotype was seen only once. The chain has TRBV21-1 and TRBJ1-1; the table calls TRBD1, which could not be checked here. TRBV21-1 is a listed pseudogene. There are 16 residues in the CDR3. The DNA of the CDR3 is TGTGCCAGCAGCACCCGGGACAGGGAACGGAACACTGAAGCTTTCTTT. As protein: CASSTRDRERNTEAFF.